This TCR beta chain derives from a study of T cell clonality in common variable immunodeficiency. Study-wide findings and caveats: Repertoire-complication correlations in CVID were limited by patient heterogeneity. Authors noted CVID clonality's cause needs subpopulation repertoire sequencing. TCRbeta clonality was increased in CVID versus healthy controls.

CDR1 is MGHRA and CDR2 is YSYEKL in the germline V gene. CDR3 length: 16 residues. The V gene end was trimmed by 3 bases and the J gene end by 1 base; junction bases not matched to a gene: 5. This clone was recorded at least ten times. Its matching antigen is unknown. Coverage ceases 3 residues before the CDR3 finishes, and the germline J gene fills in the end. TCRdb's table, derived via immunoSEQ multiplex PCR, lists solely in-frame clones and lacks some. The specimen has more than 65,000 clones, none found just once. Both groups were predominantly of Caucasian heritage. Material: peripheral blood mononuclear cells. The chain joins TRBV4-1 to TRBJ2-1, with 8 bases matching TRBD2. This clonotype was sampled from a person between 18 and 75 years old in good health. The sequenced CDR3 bases are TGCGCCAGCAGCCATCAAGCGGGAGTTTCCTACAATGAG. Its protein is CASSHQAGVSYNE. The whole CDR3 is CASSHQAGVSYNEQFF.